These 16 T cell receptor beta chains originate from one sample sequenced in a study of blood T cell repertoires in COVID-19. Here immunoSEQ multiplex PCR was the method, and the copy in TCRdb shows in-frame clones only, minus some. Of 150,000 to 200,000 clones listed, around 77% were seen once; the top ten hold about 3%. Sequenced material: peripheral blood. The origin of the receptors is a man aged 70-80 years with acute or convalescent COVID-19.

J is TRBJ1-5 and V is TRBV15; D unclear. Germline-derived CDR1 and CDR2 are LNHNV and YYDKDF (reference sequence). V lost 2 bases to trimming and J lost 5 bases, with 4 bases between them. The CDR3 has 12 amino acids. The CDR3: CATSRIDQPQHF. CDR3 coding DNA: TGTGCCACCAGCAGAATAGATCAGCCCCAGCATTTT.

The chain is built from TRBV18 and TRBJ1-3; D is unresolved. The germline V and J ends were trimmed by 2 bases and 1 base, with 9 bases remaining between them. The CDR3 is 15 amino acids. CDR1 is KGHSH and CDR2 is LQKENI in the germline V gene. The CDR3 nucleotides are TGTGCCAGCTCACCAACGGCGGATTCTGGAAACACCATATATTTT. This translates into CASSPTADSGNTIYF.

V gene TRBV27 combines with J gene TRBJ1-1; the match to TRBD1 covers 9 bases. From germline, CDR1 is MNHEY and CDR2 SMNVEV (reference sequence). V lost 3 bases to trimming and J lost 5 bases; unmatched junction nucleotides: 4. This CDR3 region has 14 residues. CDR3: CASSFETGGTEAFF. The CDR3 nucleotides read TGTGCCAGCAGTTTCGAGACAGGGGGTACTGAAGCTTTCTTT.

The CDR3 DNA reads as TGTGCCAGCAGTTCTCTGACAGGGGGAACAACTGAAGCTTTCTTT. This gives the protein CASSSLTGGTTEAFF. The chain has TRBV27 and TRBJ1-1; 9 bases match TRBD1. Germline assignment: CDR1 MNHEY and CDR2 SMNVEV (reference sequence). V lost 4 bases and J lost 5; bases outside the gene matches: 8. This CDR3 region has 15 residues.

The chain uses TRBV2 and TRBJ2-3, with 7 bases lining up with TRBD1. The length of the CDR3 is 14 residues. Germline V gene data show CDR1 as SNHLY and CDR2 as FYNNEI. V trimming: 7 bases; J trimming: 1 base; junction bases outside the gene matches: 5. This CDR3 is CASKAGQGTDTQYF. DNA for the CDR3: TGTGCCAGCAAGGCCGGACAGGGCACAGATACGCAGTATTTT.

This chain joins TRBV19 and TRBJ1-2; 7 nucleotides align to TRBD1. There are 14 residues in the CDR3. Germline values: CDR1 LNHDA, CDR2 SQIVND (reference sequence). With 5 bases clipped from V and 5 bases from J, the junction kept 8 bases outside the gene matches. CDR3 DNA: TGTGCCAGTAGTCCGATGACAGGGCTTTATGGCTACACCTTC. It translates to CASSPMTGLYGYTF.

CDR3 nucleotides: TGTGCCAGCAGTTACGTGGCGGGCAGAAATCAGCCCCAGCATTTT. As protein: CASSYVAGRNQPQHF. The V gene is TRBV6-2 or TRBV6-3, the J gene TRBJ1-5; D gene unclear. V lost 2 bases and J 4 bases, leaving 12 bases between the germline ends. Germline CDR1 reads MNHEY; CDR2 reads SVGEGT. The CDR3 has 15 residues.

The chain combines TRBV27 with TRBJ1-5, with D perhaps matching TRBD1 (6 bases). The CDR3 totals 14 residues. Germline CDR1 MNHEY, CDR2 SMNVEV (reference sequence). V was shortened by 0 bases and J by 5 bases, with 8 bases between the two germline ends. CDR3 region: CASSLSRGHQPQHF. The DNA of the CDR3 is TGTGCCAGCAGTTTATCGCGGGGGCATCAGCCCCAGCATTTT.

The chain is built from TRBV5-6 and TRBJ2-1, with 9 bases aligning to TRBD2. The CDR3 runs to 17 residues. Trimming cost V 4 bases and J 6 bases; bases outside gene matches: 14. Looked up from germline, CDR1 is SGHDT and CDR2 is YYEEEE. In DNA form, the CDR3 reads TGTGCCAGCAGCCCCGAGCCGGGGACTAGCTGGTCCAATGAGCAGTTCTTC. It specifies CASSPEPGTSWSNEQFF. The variable domain in full, completed from reference TRBV5-6 and TRBJ2-1, reads DAGVTQSPTHLIKTRGQQVTLRCSPKSGHDTVSWYQQALGQGPQFIFQYYEEEERQRGNFPDRFSGHQFPNYSSELNVNALLLGDSALYLCASSPEPGTSWSNEQFFGPGTRLTVL.

V is TRBV6-1 and J is TRBJ1-1, with D tentatively TRBD1 (5 bases). Germline V gene lookup returns CDR1 MNHNS and CDR2 SASEGT. CDR3 length: 14 residues. V lost 2 bases and J lost 1, with 8 bases in between. CDR3 residues: CASSETGGNTEAFF. The CDR3, as DNA: TGTGCCAGCAGTGAAACAGGTGGGAACACTGAAGCTTTCTTT.

V is TRBV10-3 and J is TRBJ1-1; weak D call: TRBD1 (5 bases). CDR1 ENHRY and CDR2 SYGVKD come from the germline V gene. The CDR3 is 14 residues long. V was trimmed by 6 bases and J by 2 bases, leaving 13 bases between them. This CDR3 is CAIRIPGLNTEAFF. The CDR3 nucleotides read TGTGCCATCAGGATCCCGGGACTTAACACTGAAGCTTTCTTT.

The chain joins TRBV9 to TRBJ2-3; 10 bases align to TRBD2. Trimming cost V 2 bases and J 5 bases; bases outside gene matches: 5. The germline gives CDR1 SGDLS, CDR2 YYNGEE. The CDR3 contains 15 residues. The CDR3 nucleotides read TGTGCCAGCAGCGTCGGGACTAGCGATGGAGATACGCAGTATTTT. Amino acids: CASSVGTSDGDTQYF.

The chain couples TRBV27 to TRBJ2-1; no clear D gene. Germline loops: CDR1 MNHEY, CDR2 SMNVEV (reference sequence). This CDR3 is built from 13 residues. V lost 6 bases and J lost 16, with 22 bases in between. CDR3 in DNA: TGTGCCAGCAGCCGTGGGCAGCAACCAGCTCAATTCTTC. Translating it yields CASSRGQQPAQFF.

The rearrangement uses TRBV7-2 and TRBJ2-2; no firm D call. Germline V CDR1 and CDR2: SGHTA, FQGNSA. V lost 5 bases to trimming and J lost 5 bases, with 15 bases between them. CDR3 length equals 15 residues. In DNA, the CDR3 is TGTGCCAGCAGCCCAAAAGCGCCTGGAACCGGGGAGCTGTTTTTT. This gives the protein CASSPKAPGTGELFF. The full variable domain, in which reference TRBV7-2 and TRBJ2-2 provide the parts outside the CDR3, is GAGVSQSPSNKVTEKGKDVELRCDPISGHTALYWYRQSLGQGLEFLIYFQGNSAPDKSGLPSDRFSAERTGGSVSTLTIQRTQQEDSAVYLCASSPKAPGTGELFFGEGSRLTVL.

This rearrangement joins TRBV5-4 to TRBJ1-2; tentative D call: TRBD1 (6 bases). Deletions cut 4 bases from V and 10 bases from J, with 17 bases between. Looked up from germline, CDR1 is SGHNT and CDR2 is YYREEE (reference sequence). The CDR3 consists of 13 residues. CDR3 residues: CASSPSTGLPYTF. For the CDR3, the DNA is TGTGCCAGCAGCCCCTCGACAGGCCTACCCTACACCTTC.

V and J are TRBV6-4 and TRBJ2-3, with 13 nucleotides matching TRBD2. Germline V gene sequence: CDR1 MRHNA, CDR2 SNTAGT. The trim removed 2 bases at V and 1 base at J, leaving 0 bases unmatched. This CDR3 is 16 amino acids long. The CDR3 spells CASSDGLAGGTDTQYF. The CDR3 nucleotides read TGTGCCAGCAGTGACGGACTAGCGGGGGGCACAGATACGCAGTATTTT.